The rows below give T cell receptor beta chains drawn from one sample of a study of blood T cell repertoires in COVID-19. Sequencing used immunoSEQ multiplex PCR; TCRdb keeps in-frame clones, though not all of them. The data contain about 160,000 clones, roughly 78% of them singletons. Sequencing input: peripheral blood. These receptors came from a woman aged 60 to 75 with COVID-19, enrolled during active disease. CDR3s include the opening cysteine and the closing phenylalanine or tryptophan. The D gene is left open where the match is weak. Expanded clones are given a class, and other clones once, few, many or no size at all.

V gene	clone size	J gene	D gene	CDR3 protein	CDR3 DNA
TRBV6-4	.	TRBJ2-1	TRBD2	CASSRTSGGAYNEQFF	TGTGCCAGCAGCAGGACTAGCGGGGGGGCTTACAATGAGCAGTTCTTC
TRBV5-8	.	TRBJ2-3	.	CASSLEGITSDTQYF	TGTGCCAGCAGCTTGGAGGGGATTACCTCAGATACGCAGTATTTT
TRBV28	.	TRBJ1-2	.	CASSSLNRVSGGYTF	TGTGCCAGCAGTTCCCTGAATCGGGTTTCGGGAGGCTACACCTTC
TRBV7-3	medium-sized	TRBJ1-1	.	CASRLTMNTEAFF	TGTGCCAGCAGATTGACTATGAACACTGAAGCTTTCTTT
TRBV3-1/TRBV3-2	.	TRBJ2-3	.	CASSQGGGPQDTQYF	TGTGCCAGCAGCCAAGGGGGGGGGCCACAAGATACGCAGTATTTT
TRBV19	.	TRBJ1-2	TRBD1	CASSTGTGSGGYTF	TGTGCCAGTAGTACAGGGACAGGTTCGGGAGGCTACACCTTC
TRBV18	.	TRBJ2-5	TRBD1	CASSQPDRAYQETQYF	TGTGCCAGCTCACAACCTGACAGGGCGTACCAAGAGACCCAGTACTTC
TRBV10-3	.	TRBJ2-5	.	CAISVRGPVTETQYF	TGTGCCATCAGTGTTAGGGGCCCGGTGACGGAGACCCAGTACTTC
TRBV14	.	TRBJ2-1	.	CASSPASSYNEQFF	TGTGCCAGCAGTCCAGCTAGCTCCTACAATGAGCAGTTCTTC
TRBV27	.	TRBJ1-6	.	CASSPGGHNSPLHF	TGTGCCAGCAGCCCCGGGGGTCATAATTCACCCCTCCACTTT
TRBV19	once	TRBJ1-1	.	CASSIEGSMNTEAFF	TGTGCCAGTAGTATAGAGGGCAGCATGAACACTGAAGCTTTCTTT
TRBV14	.	TRBJ2-1	.	CASRGGRASNEQFF	TGTGCCTCCAGGGGCGGGCGCGCGTCCAATGAGCAGTTCTTC
TRBV28	.	TRBJ2-2	TRBD1	CASSAPSGQVTGELFF	TGTGCCAGCAGTGCCCCGTCGGGACAGGTCACCGGGGAGCTGTTTTTT
TRBV28	.	TRBJ1-5	.	CASSLAGTTYQPQHF	TGTGCCAGCAGTTTAGCAGGGACAACGTATCAGCCCCAGCATTTT
TRBV19	.	TRBJ2-2	.	CASIGAGELFF	TGTGCCAGTATAGGGGCCGGGGAGCTGTTTTTT
TRBV4-2	.	TRBJ1-5	TRBD1	CASSQPGQGNQPQHF	TGTGCCAGCAGCCAACCGGGACAGGGGAATCAGCCCCAGCATTTT
TRBV2	.	TRBJ2-4	.	CASDEGLGNIQYF	TGTGCCAGCGACGAGGGATTGGGGAACATTCAGTACTTC
TRBV28	.	TRBJ1-6	.	CASSFPGEISGSPLHF	TGTGCCAGCAGTTTTCCGGGGGAAATTTCTGGTTCACCCCTCCACTTT
TRBV16	.	TRBJ2-3	TRBD2	CASSQSGGRGTDTQYF	TGTGCCAGCAGCCAATCTGGCGGGAGGGGCACAGATACGCAGTATTTT
TRBV29-1	.	TRBJ2-1	.	CSGSPSVTGSHEQFF	TGCAGCGGTAGCCCCTCAGTAACCGGCAGCCATGAGCAGTTCTTC
TRBV5-1	.	TRBJ1-3	.	CASSLGTGSRTGNTIYF	TGCGCCAGCAGCTTGGGAACAGGGTCAAGGACTGGAAACACCATATATTTT
TRBV11-2	.	TRBJ2-3	TRBD2	CASSLDLAGTTDTQYF	TGTGCCAGCAGCTTAGACCTAGCGGGTACCACAGATACGCAGTATTTT
TRBV6-2/TRBV6-3	.	TRBJ2-1	TRBD2	CASSPSVGAGASNEQFF	TGTGCCAGCAGCCCCTCGGTGGGAGCGGGGGCCTCCAATGAGCAGTTCTTC
TRBV7-9	.	TRBJ2-1	TRBD2	CASSLGTRLNNEQFF	TGTGCCAGCAGCTTAGGGACTAGGCTCAACAATGAGCAGTTCTTC
TRBV6-2/TRBV6-3	.	TRBJ2-1	.	CASSHRVREQLF	TGTGCCAGCAGTCACAGGGTCCGTGAGCAGCTCTTC
TRBV15	.	TRBJ2-3	.	CATSNGVLRDTQYF	TGTGCCACCAGCAACGGGGTATTAAGGGATACGCAGTATTTT
TRBV7-2	once	TRBJ2-7	TRBD2	CASSLGLAGEQYF	TGTGCCAGCAGCTTGGGACTAGCGGGGGAGCAGTACTTC
TRBV5-1	.	TRBJ1-4	.	CASSLDRATNEKLFF	TGCGCCAGCAGCTTGGACAGGGCAACTAATGAAAAACTGTTTTTT
TRBV19	.	TRBJ2-5	.	CATTESGETQYF	TGTGCCACTACAGAGAGTGGGGAGACCCAGTACTTC
TRBV28	few	TRBJ2-5	.	CASSFIVRGGGTQYF	TGTGCCAGCAGTTTTATAGTGAGGGGGGGTGGGACCCAGTACTTC
TRBV11-2	.	TRBJ2-7	.	CASSAYLVTYEQYF	TGTGCCAGCAGCGCTTATCTAGTCACCTACGAGCAGTACTTC
TRBV6-5	.	TRBJ2-7	TRBD2	CASRNSGSWDEQYF	TGTGCCAGCAGGAATAGCGGGAGTTGGGACGAGCAGTACTTC
TRBV7-7	many	TRBJ2-5	.	CASSPLSTGNFGETQYF	TGTGCTAGCAGCCCCCTATCGACAGGAAATTTTGGAGAGACCCAGTACTTC
TRBV27	.	TRBJ2-3	TRBD2	CASSPGLASTDTQYF	TGTGCCAGCAGTCCCGGACTAGCGAGCACAGATACGCAGTATTTT
TRBV6-2/TRBV6-3	.	TRBJ1-1	.	CASSYGAGNTEAFF	TGTGCCAGCAGTTACGGGGCAGGAAACACTGAAGCTTTCTTT
TRBV5-1	.	TRBJ2-3	.	CASSLLLADTDTQYF	TGCGCCAGCAGCTTGTTATTAGCGGATACAGATACGCAGTATTTT
TRBV7-8	.	TRBJ1-1	TRBD1	CASGRQGPTEAFF	TGTGCCAGCGGACGACAGGGGCCCACTGAAGCTTTCTTT
TRBV21-1	once	TRBJ2-4	.	CASSKARVLAKNIQYF	TGTGCCAGCAGCAAAGCTCGGGTTCTAGCCAAAAACATTCAGTACTTC
TRBV6-5	.	TRBJ1-6	TRBD1	CASRGPGQGTSPLHF	TGTGCCAGCAGGGGACCGGGACAGGGCACATCACCCCTCCACTTT
TRBV11-2	.	TRBJ1-1	.	CASSSDRGTEAFF	TGTGCCAGCAGCTCCGACAGAGGCACTGAAGCTTTCTTT
TRBV9	.	TRBJ1-3	TRBD1	CASSAGTGAGNTIYF	TGTGCCAGCAGCGCCGGGACAGGGGCTGGAAACACCATATATTTT
TRBV9	few	TRBJ1-3	.	CASSVASSGNTIYF	TGTGCCAGCAGCGTGGCAAGCTCTGGAAACACCATATATTTT
TRBV20-1	.	TRBJ1-1	.	CSASGATEAFF	TGCAGTGCTAGTGGCGCCACTGAAGCTTTCTTT
TRBV2	once	TRBJ2-1	TRBD1	CASSEETGGYDEQFF	TGTGCCAGCAGTGAAGAGACAGGGGGCTATGATGAGCAGTTCTTC
TRBV11-2	.	TRBJ1-2	.	CASSSNAQGNGYTF	TGTGCCAGCAGCTCTAACGCACAGGGAAATGGCTACACCTTC
TRBV9	few	TRBJ2-7	TRBD1	CASSTGDRGDYEQYF	TGTGCCAGCAGCACGGGGGACAGGGGCGATTACGAGCAGTACTTC
TRBV30	once	TRBJ2-1	.	CAWSKSSYNEQFF	TGTGCCTGGAGTAAGAGCTCCTACAATGAGCAGTTCTTC
TRBV7-8	.	TRBJ2-1	TRBD2	CASSLARISGSPGEQFF	TGTGCCAGCAGCTTAGCGCGGATTAGCGGGAGTCCCGGGGAGCAGTTCTTC
TRBV7-8	once	TRBJ2-7	TRBD2	CASSSQGTSSGEQYF	TGTGCCAGCAGCTCCCAGGGGACTAGCTCGGGCGAGCAGTACTTC
TRBV10-3	.	TRBJ1-5	TRBD1	CAIREGASNQPQHF	TGTGCCATCAGAGAGGGGGCGAGCAATCAGCCCCAGCATTTT